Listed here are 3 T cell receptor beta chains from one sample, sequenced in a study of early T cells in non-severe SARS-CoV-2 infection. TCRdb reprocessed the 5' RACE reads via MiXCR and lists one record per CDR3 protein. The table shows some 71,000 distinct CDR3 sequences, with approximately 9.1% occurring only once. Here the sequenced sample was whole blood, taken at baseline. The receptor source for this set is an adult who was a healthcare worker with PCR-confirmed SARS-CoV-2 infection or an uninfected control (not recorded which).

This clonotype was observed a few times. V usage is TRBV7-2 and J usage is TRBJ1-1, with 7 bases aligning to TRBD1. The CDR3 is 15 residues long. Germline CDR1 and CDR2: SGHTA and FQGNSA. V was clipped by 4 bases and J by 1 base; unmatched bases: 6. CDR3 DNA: TGTGCCAGCAGCTCCCCCGGGACAGAGAACACTGAAGCTTTCTTT. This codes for CASSSPGTENTEAFF.

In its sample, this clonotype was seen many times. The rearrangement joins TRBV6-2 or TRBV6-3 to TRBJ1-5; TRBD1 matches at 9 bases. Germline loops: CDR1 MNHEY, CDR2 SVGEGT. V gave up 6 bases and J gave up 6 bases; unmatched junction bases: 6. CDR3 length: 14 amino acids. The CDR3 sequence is CASRGTGSLQPQHF. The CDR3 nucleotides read TGTGCCAGCAGGGGGACAGGGAGTCTTCAGCCCCAGCATTTT.

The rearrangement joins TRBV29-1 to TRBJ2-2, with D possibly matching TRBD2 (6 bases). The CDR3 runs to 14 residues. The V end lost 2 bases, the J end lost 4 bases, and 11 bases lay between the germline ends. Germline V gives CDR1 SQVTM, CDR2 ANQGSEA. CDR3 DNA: TGCAGCGTTGAAAGGGAGGAGGCCACCGGGGAGCTGTTTTTT. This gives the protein CSVEREEATGELFF.